Detailed here is one T cell receptor beta chain. The sample belongs to a study of blood T cell repertoires in COVID-19. Study at large: Collection of acute and convalescent COVID-19 samples took place in the United States, Italy and Spain. In each case, the material was cDNA or gDNA derived from T cells, B-cell-depleted T cells, or PBMCs.

Original methodology: Amplification from reference gene primers served as the basis for estimated nucleated cell counts. The assay was immunoSEQ multiplex PCR, and TCRdb's table has in-frame clones only and misses some. V and J calls and clone size come straight from that table; D and trimming were deduced from the DNA. The sample has about 69,000 clones; 60% to 80% are singletons. The sample taken for sequencing was peripheral blood. The sequence came from a human donor in a cohort sampled during active COVID-19.

Here the CDR3 reads CASSESGNNQPQHF. The CDR3 DNA is TGCGCCAGCAGTGAGTCTGGCAACAATCAGCCCCAGCATTTT. The chain joins TRBV10-1 to TRBJ1-5; D not certain. This CDR3 is 14 amino acids long. Germline values: CDR1 WNHNN, CDR2 SYGVQD (reference sequence). The V end was cut by 0 bases, the J end by 3 bases, with 6 bases between.